One sample yielded the 17 T cell receptor beta chains listed below, sequenced in a study of T cell responses to AZD1222 COVID-19 vaccine. The repertoire was sequenced with immunoSEQ multiplex PCR; TCRdb's copy has only in-frame clones and lacks some. The data contain about 120,000 clones, roughly nine tenths of them singletons. Source: peripheral blood, taken on day 0 of AZD1222 vaccination. Receptors originate from an adult in good health.

The J gene is TRBJ1-1, the V gene TRBV28; 7 bases map to TRBD1. V lost 6 bases and J lost 6; bases outside the gene matches: 10. The CDR3 sequence is 14 residues long. In germline, CDR1 is MDHEN, CDR2 SYDVKM. CDR3 residues: CASSLGQRGAEAFF. CDR3 in DNA: TGTGCCAGCAGCCTGGGACAGCGGGGTGCTGAAGCTTTCTTT.

This clone was detected once. The CDR3 region has the DNA TGTGCCAGCAGCGGACAGGGCCAGTCACCCCTCCACTTT. Translating gives CASSGQGQSPLHF. The V gene is TRBV28, the J gene TRBJ1-6; 8 bases are shared with TRBD1. CDR3 length equals 13 residues. The V and J ends lost 6 bases and 10 bases, in that order; junction bases with no gene match: 5. The germline CDR1 and CDR2 sequences are MDHEN and SYDVKM.

The chain combines TRBV3-1 (or the pseudogene TRBV3-2) with TRBJ1-2; 7 bases are shared with TRBD1. The CDR3 consists of 15 residues. CDR1 is LGHDT and CDR2 is YNNKEL in the germline V gene (reference sequence). With 4 bases clipped from V and 1 base from J, the junction kept 6 bases outside the gene matches. CDR3 sequence (DNA): TGTGCCAGCAGCCTTTCGGACAGGCTTAACTATGGCTACACCTTC. Translation gives CASSLSDRLNYGYTF.

The CDR3 DNA reads TGTGCCAGCAGCCCTGACAGGACATCTGGAAACACCATATATTTT. Its protein product is CASSPDRTSGNTIYF. The gene calls are TRBV3-1 (or the pseudogene TRBV3-2) and TRBJ1-3; the D gene is possibly TRBD1 (6 bases). Looked up from germline, CDR1 is LGHDT and CDR2 is YNNKEL (reference sequence). CDR3 size: 15 residues. V dropped 4 bases and J dropped 1 base, with 11 bases sitting between them.

V usage is TRBV29-1 and J usage is TRBJ2-3; D gene uncertain. This CDR3 contains 12 residues. Trimming removed 3 bases at V and 6 bases at J, with 10 bases between. Germline-derived CDR1 and CDR2 are SQVTM and ANQGSEA. The CDR3 here is CSVDVSRDTQYF. The CDR3, as DNA: TGCAGCGTTGACGTAAGTCGGGATACGCAGTATTTT.

V usage is TRBV5-4 and J usage is TRBJ1-1; D not certain. V shed 5 bases and J shed 2 bases, with 10 bases lying between them. Germline V gene data show CDR1 as SGHNT and CDR2 as YYREEE (reference sequence). This CDR3 is built from 13 residues. CDR3 sequence (DNA): TGTGCCAGCAGTTTTGGGAGAAACACTGAAGCTTTCTTT. This encodes CASSFGRNTEAFF. The full variable domain, rest sourced from reference TRBV5-4 and TRBJ1-1, is ETGVTQSPTHLIKTRGQQVTLRCSSQSGHNTVSWYQQALGQGPQFIFQYYREEENGRGNFPPRFSGLQFPNYSSELNVNALELDDSALYLCASSFGRNTEAFFGQGTRLTVV.

The rearrangement joins TRBV19 to TRBJ2-2; D ambiguous. The CDR3 length is 15 residues. Deletions cut 3 bases from V and 4 bases from J, with 12 bases between. CDR1 and CDR2 (germline): LNHDA, SQIVND (reference sequence). The DNA for the CDR3 is TGTGCCAGTAGTATTTCTACATCGGGCACCGGGGAGCTGTTTTTT. It translates to CASSISTSGTGELFF.

The CDR3 is CASSRQGDGNQPQHF. The CDR3 DNA reads TGTGCCAGTAGCCGACAGGGTGATGGCAATCAGCCCCAGCATTTT. This sequence joins TRBV19 and TRBJ1-5; 7 positions agree with TRBD1. The germline gives CDR1 LNHDA, CDR2 SQIVND (reference sequence). J gave up 2 bases and V 6 bases, and 7 bases lay outside the gene matches. This CDR3 has 15 residues.

This chain joins TRBV10-1 and TRBJ2-5; D call uncertain. CDR3 length equals 13 residues. The germline V gene encodes CDR1 WNHNN and CDR2 SYGVQD (reference sequence). Trimming took 0 bases from V and 9 from J, leaving 11 bases between them. In DNA, the CDR3 is TGCGCCAGCAGTGAGTCGATCCAAGGGTCCCAGTACTTC. It is translated as CASSESIQGSQYF.

This chain connects TRBV5-1 to TRBJ1-5; D is perhaps TRBD1 (5 bases). Trimming cost V 1 base and J 2 bases, with 7 bases left between them. Germline lookup yields CDR1 SGHRS and CDR2 YFSETQ. The CDR3 length is 14 residues. Here the CDR3 DNA reads TGCGCCAGCAGCTTGCCACAGGGCAATCAGCCCCAGCATTTT. It is translated as CASSLPQGNQPQHF.

V gene TRBV19 combines with J gene TRBJ2-5; 12 bases are shared with TRBD2. There are 15 residues in the CDR3. The V gene's germline CDR1 is LNHDA and CDR2 SQIVND (reference sequence). V trimming: 3 bases; J trimming: 7 bases; junction bases outside the gene matches: 6. CDR3 protein: CASSILAGGGGTQYF. Written as DNA, the CDR3 is TGTGCCAGTAGTATTCTAGCGGGAGGGGGAGGGACCCAGTACTTC. The complete variable domain, with remaining parts taken from reference TRBV19 and TRBJ2-5, reads DGGITQSPKYLFRKEGQNVTLSCEQNLNHDAMYWYRQDPGQGLRLIYYSQIVNDFQKGDIAEGYSVSREKKESFPLTVTSAQKNPTAFYLCASSILAGGGGTQYFGPGTRLLVL.

This chain uses TRBV7-8 with TRBJ2-2; D is uncertain. CDR1 is SGHVS, CDR2 FQNEAQ, per germline. This CDR3 is 16 amino acids long. V was pared by 4 bases and J by 0 bases, with 12 bases between. Written as DNA, the CDR3 is TGTGCCAGCAGCTGGGCGCTGGGCACGAACACCGGGGAGCTGTTTTTT. Translating it yields CASSWALGTNTGELFF.

The genes are TRBV27 and TRBJ2-1, with TRBD2 matching over 13 bases. CDR1 and CDR2 from the germline V gene are MNHEY and SMNVEV (reference sequence). This CDR3 contains 18 residues. The V segment lost 0 bases and the J segment 8 bases; nucleotides outside the gene matches: 10. The CDR3 coding sequence is TGTGCCAGCAGTTTATCACCCTCACTAGCGGGAGGGCCACATGAGCAGTTCTTC. Translating it yields CASSLSPSLAGGPHEQFF.

This clone was detected only once. V gene TRBV28 combines with J gene TRBJ1-5, with D hard to call. This CDR3 has 14 amino acids. With 6 bases removed from V and 3 bases from J, the gap between germline ends came to 12 bases. The germline gives CDR1 MDHEN, CDR2 SYDVKM. The CDR3 sequence is CASSRKLNNQPQHF. The CDR3 coding sequence is TGTGCCAGCAGCCGTAAACTGAACAATCAGCCCCAGCATTTT.

The chain has TRBV24-1 and TRBJ2-1, with D maybe TRBD2 (5 bases). There are 17 residues in the CDR3. Trimming left V 3 bases short and J 2 bases short, with 16 bases between. Looked up from germline, CDR1 is KGHDR and CDR2 is SFDVKD. The CDR3 DNA follows: TGTGCCACCAGTGATCCGAGCGGAGAGGTCGCCTACAATGAGCAGTTCTTC. Residues: CATSDPSGEVAYNEQFF.

The chain combines TRBV9 with TRBJ1-2; a weak D match, TRBD1 (6 bases). The CDR3 runs to 14 residues. Trimming removed 6 bases from V and 3 bases from J, with 15 bases in between. Germline loops: CDR1 SGDLS, CDR2 YYNGEE. CDR3 bases: TGTGCCAGCACCCCCGCCGAGGGGGACTATGGCTACACCTTC. It codes for CASTPAEGDYGYTF.

The rearrangement links TRBV14 to TRBJ2-2; perhaps TRBD2 as D (6 bases). Germline V CDR1 and CDR2: SGHDN, FVKESK. The CDR3 spans 16 residues. Trimming shortened V by 4 bases and J by 0 bases, and 12 bases separated the two germline ends. CDR3 DNA: TGTGCCAGCAGCCTGGGGACTCCCTCGAACACCGGGGAGCTGTTTTTT. Translating gives CASSLGTPSNTGELFF.